This T cell receptor beta chain comes out of a study of regulatory T cells in long-lasting Graves disease. As regards this clonotype: Antigen unknown.

Sequencing libraries for TCR beta were prepared with iRepertoire HTBI primers and Arm-PCR of CDR3 regions. TCRdb re-called the multiplex PCR reads with MiXCR, one entry per CDR3 protein. The table shows about 430,000 distinct CDR3 sequences, with around 20% occurring only once. The time point denotes: persistent/refractory GD, antithyroid drugs over 5 years with positive TRAb. Researchers made the TCR library from RNA that was extracted from PBMCs. Trimming removed 0 bases from V and 2 bases from J; junction bases left unmatched: 7. CDR3 length equals 17 residues. Germline CDR1 and CDR2: KGHDR and SFDVKD. Study-wide results and caveats: TCR diversity was lower in persistent Graves' patients than in newly diagnosed ones.

This chain uses TRBV24-1 with TRBJ2-7; 9 bases align to TRBD2. This receptor was identified in a female donor with Graves disease. The starting material was peripheral blood mononuclear cells (PBMCs), obtained when the disease was refractory, from a patient treated with antithyroid drugs. The CDR3 nucleotides are TGTGCCACCAGTGATTTGCTAGCGGGAAGAGTTACCTACGAGCAGTACTTC. Its translation is CATSDLLAGRVTYEQYF.